This TCR beta chain was recovered during a study of blood T cell repertoires in COVID-19. Study overall: T cells, B-cell-depleted T cells, or PBMCs provided the cDNA or gDNA that served as material.

Clones were read by immunoSEQ multiplex PCR, and TCRdb kept only the in-frame ones, dropping some. Of about 74,000 clones listed, roughly 81% were seen once; the top ten hold less than 45%. This clonotype was obtained from an older man with acute or convalescent COVID-19. The source material was peripheral blood.

DNA for the CDR3: TGTGCCAGCAGTCGCTCTAGCGGGGGGGCAAATGAGCAGTTCTTC. Translation gives CASSRSSGGANEQFF. The chain recombines TRBV25-1 with TRBJ2-1, with 12 bases lining up with TRBD2. The CDR3 has 15 residues. Per germline, CDR1 MGHDK and CDR2 SYGVNS. V gave up 5 bases and J gave up 7 bases; unmatched junction bases: 6.